This T cell receptor (beta chain) is from a study of molecular identifiers for immune sequencing clone quantification listed by TCRdb under 2018. In terms of the full investigation: In a replicate experiment, RNA from roughly 21,000 or 96,000 naive CD8 T cells was split into five aliquots, four of which were sequenced. CD8 T cells were used in a methods study to benchmark molecular-identifier clustering-based TCR repertoire sequencing (MIDCIRS) and TCR RNA copy counting. Paper-wide results and their limitations: Spiked-in Jurkat TCR RNA equivalent to a single cell was reported to be detectable even among 800,000 to 1,000,000 naive CD8 T cells. In CMV-specific effector cells, over 98% of molecules were held by clones above 20 RNA copies, whereas under 1% of molecules were held by such clones in naive cells. When barcode sub-clustering was not used, chimeric consensus sequences inflated TCR diversity, with chimeras reaching as high as 47%. Modeling estimated roughly 3.2 recovered TCR RNA copies per cell, compared with about 10 by digital PCR, which implies around 33% capture efficiency. The sizes of highly expanded clones could end up underestimated when identical TCR molecules share a barcode. Naive libraries contained spiked-in Jurkat TCR RNA (around ten copies' worth), which is not part of the donor repertoire.

The library relied on PCR. Sequencing relied on a NextSeq 500. Bulk TCR libraries were generated as previously described, with the TCR primers listed in Table S5 used. Purification of total RNA was performed with the Qiagen AllPrep DNA/RNA kit. Before analysis, reads from multiple sequencing runs of one library were combined. Per the authors' processing: Only reads with exact TCR constant sequence were kept, trimmed to 150 nt, and grouped by their 12-nt molecular barcodes. Reads within each barcode group were sub-clustered using a 15% Levenshtein threshold, and quality-weighted consensus sequences were constructed for each RNA molecule. Non-functional sequences were excluded, and lower-count sequences lying one edit away from another sequence were also excluded. Based on a fit of two negative binomial distributions, barcode sub-clusters having less than 20% of the maximum read count were discarded. TCRdb reworked the public reads: Q25 trimming with fastp, MiXCR clone assembly, productive beta chains retained. Duplicate CDR3 protein sequences are folded into a single record with the most common DNA and genes. The V and J calls here are based on TCRdb, not the publication. The sample table holds about 97,000 distinct CDR3 sequences, of which roughly 26% were seen once. The ten largest clones capture around 1% of the sample.

Libraries of naive CD8 T cells were built from about 21,000 to 970,000 sorted cells, with 10%, 30% or 50% of the purified RNA used. On a BD FACSAria II, naive CD8 T cells were FACS-sorted as CD8+CD4-CCR7+CD45RA+ and collected into RLT Plus buffer. Detection sensitivity was tested by spiking Jurkat RNA equal to roughly 9 TCR copies' worth into samples containing roughly 19,000-1,100,000 naive CD8 T cells. Enrichment of CD8 T cells was done with RosetteSep CD8+ T Cell Enrichment Cocktail plus Ficoll-Paque, and ACK red cell lysis came afterward. This clonotype was counted many times. It lacks a known antigen. Qualities for individual bases were not recorded, and no much larger clone is one base off. The CDR3, from cysteine to phenylalanine, totals 18 residues. The retained sequence is limited to the CDR3, 54 bases, with the frame set at the first base. The germline V gene provides CDR1 SGHDT and CDR2 YYEEEE. Ends trimmed: V by 5 bases, J by 1 base; bases unmatched to a gene: 14.

The V gene is TRBV5-6 and the J gene is TRBJ1-3, with TRBD1 identical over 8 junction bases. Material for sequencing was naive CD8+ T cells from blood, with Jurkat cell RNA spiked in. In light of the paper, this sample's cell subset or site label describes: FACS-sorted CD8+CD4-CCR7+CD45RA+ naive T cells. The source is a human donor in good health. Some libraries in this study had Jurkat cell RNA spiked in. The CDR3 loop reads CASRLKPGQDLSGNTIYF. Here is the DNA: TGTGCCAGCAGATTAAAGCCGGGACAGGACTTATCTGGAAACACCATATATTTT.